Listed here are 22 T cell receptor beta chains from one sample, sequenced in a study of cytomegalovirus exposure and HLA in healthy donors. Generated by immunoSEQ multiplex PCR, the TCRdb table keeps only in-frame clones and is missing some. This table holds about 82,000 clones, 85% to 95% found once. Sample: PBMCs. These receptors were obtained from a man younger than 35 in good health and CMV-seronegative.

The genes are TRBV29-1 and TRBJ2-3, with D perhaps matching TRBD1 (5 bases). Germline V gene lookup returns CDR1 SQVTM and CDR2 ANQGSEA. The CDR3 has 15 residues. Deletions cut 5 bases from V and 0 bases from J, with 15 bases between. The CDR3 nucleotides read TGCAGCGTTATAAGGGCCAGGGCAAGCACAGATACGCAGTATTTT. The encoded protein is CSVIRARASTDTQYF.

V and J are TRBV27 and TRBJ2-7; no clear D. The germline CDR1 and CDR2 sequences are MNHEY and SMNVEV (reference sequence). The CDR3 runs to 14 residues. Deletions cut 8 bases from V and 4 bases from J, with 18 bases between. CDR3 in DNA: TGTGCCAGCGGGCCCGCCTCTTCCCTATACGAGCAGTACTTC. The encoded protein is CASGPASSLYEQYF.

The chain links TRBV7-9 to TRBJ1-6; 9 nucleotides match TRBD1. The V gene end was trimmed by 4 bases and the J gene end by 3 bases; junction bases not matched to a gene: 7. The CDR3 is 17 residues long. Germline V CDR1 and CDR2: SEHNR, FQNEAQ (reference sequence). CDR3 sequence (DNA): TGTGCCAGCAGCTACCCACAGGGGGCGGACTATAATTCACCCCTCCACTTT. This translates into CASSYPQGADYNSPLHF.

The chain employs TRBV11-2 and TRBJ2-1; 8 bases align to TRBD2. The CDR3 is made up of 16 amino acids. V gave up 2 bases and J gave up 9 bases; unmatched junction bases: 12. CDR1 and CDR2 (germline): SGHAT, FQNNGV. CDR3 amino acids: CASSLTRLAPPREQFF. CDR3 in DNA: TGTGCCAGCAGCTTAACCAGACTAGCGCCACCGCGTGAGCAGTTCTTC.

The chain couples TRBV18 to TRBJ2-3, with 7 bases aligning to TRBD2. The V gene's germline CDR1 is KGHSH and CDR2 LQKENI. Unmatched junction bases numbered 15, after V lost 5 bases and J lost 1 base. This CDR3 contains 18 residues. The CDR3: CASSLLERASGGTDTQYF. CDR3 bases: TGTGCCAGCTCATTGCTTGAGCGGGCGAGCGGGGGCACAGATACGCAGTATTTT. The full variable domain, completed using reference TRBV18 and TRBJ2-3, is NAGVMQNPRHLVRRRGQEARLRCSPMKGHSHVYWYRQLPEEGLKFMVYLQKENIIDESGMPKERFSAEFPKEGPSILRIQQVVRGDSAAYFCASSLLERASGGTDTQYFGPGTRLTVL.

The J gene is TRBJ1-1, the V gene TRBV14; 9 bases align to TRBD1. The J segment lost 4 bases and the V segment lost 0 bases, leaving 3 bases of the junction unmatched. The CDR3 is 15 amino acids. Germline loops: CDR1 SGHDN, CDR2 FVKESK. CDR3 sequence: CASSQDNRGLTEAFF. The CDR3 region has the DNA TGTGCCAGCAGCCAAGATAACAGGGGGCTCACTGAAGCTTTCTTT.

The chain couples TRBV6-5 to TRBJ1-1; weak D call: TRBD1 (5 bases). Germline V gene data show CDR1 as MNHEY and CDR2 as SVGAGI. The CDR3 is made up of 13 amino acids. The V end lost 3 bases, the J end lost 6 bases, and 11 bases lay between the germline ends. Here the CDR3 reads CASSYGEQAEAFF. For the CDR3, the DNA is TGTGCCAGCAGTTATGGGGAACAGGCTGAAGCTTTCTTT.

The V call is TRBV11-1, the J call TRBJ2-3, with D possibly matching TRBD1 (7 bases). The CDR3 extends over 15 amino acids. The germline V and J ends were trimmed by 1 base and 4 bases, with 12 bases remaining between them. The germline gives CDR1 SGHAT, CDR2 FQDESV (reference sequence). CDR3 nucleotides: TGTGCCAGCAGCTTAGGCAGGGGGGTTGCAGATACGCAGTATTTT. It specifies CASSLGRGVADTQYF.

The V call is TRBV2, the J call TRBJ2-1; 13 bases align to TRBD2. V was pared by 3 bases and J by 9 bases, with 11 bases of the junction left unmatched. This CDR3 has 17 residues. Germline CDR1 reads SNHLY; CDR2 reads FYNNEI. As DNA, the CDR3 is TGTGCCAGCAGTGATACCAGGGGACTAGCGGGACAGGGTGAGCAGTTCTTC. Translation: CASSDTRGLAGQGEQFF.

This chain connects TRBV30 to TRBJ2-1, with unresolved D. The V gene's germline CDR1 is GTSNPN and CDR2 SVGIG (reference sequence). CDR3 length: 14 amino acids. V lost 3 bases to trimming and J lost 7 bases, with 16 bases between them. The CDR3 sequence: CAWSGYSGFNEQFF. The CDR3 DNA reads TGTGCCTGGAGCGGTTACAGTGGATTTAATGAGCAGTTCTTC.

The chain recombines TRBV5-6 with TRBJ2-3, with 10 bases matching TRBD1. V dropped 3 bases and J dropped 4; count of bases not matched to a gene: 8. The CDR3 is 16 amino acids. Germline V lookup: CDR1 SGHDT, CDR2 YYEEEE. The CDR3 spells CASSWGQGRVADTQYF. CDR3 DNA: TGTGCCAGCAGCTGGGGACAGGGGAGGGTCGCAGATACGCAGTATTTT.

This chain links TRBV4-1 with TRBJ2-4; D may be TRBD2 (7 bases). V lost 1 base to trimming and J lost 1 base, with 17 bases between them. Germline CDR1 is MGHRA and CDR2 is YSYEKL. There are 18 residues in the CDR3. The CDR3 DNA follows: TGCGCCAGCAGCCAAGCCCTGGTAGGGGGGGATGCCAAAAACATTCAGTACTTC. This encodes CASSQALVGGDAKNIQYF.

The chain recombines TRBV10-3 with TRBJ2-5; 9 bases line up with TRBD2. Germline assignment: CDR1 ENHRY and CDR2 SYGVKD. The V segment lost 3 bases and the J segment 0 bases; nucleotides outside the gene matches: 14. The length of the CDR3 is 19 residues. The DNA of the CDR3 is TGTGCCATCAGTGACTTTACCGGGACTAGCAGATCGTACCAAGAGACCCAGTACTTC. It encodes CAISDFTGTSRSYQETQYF.

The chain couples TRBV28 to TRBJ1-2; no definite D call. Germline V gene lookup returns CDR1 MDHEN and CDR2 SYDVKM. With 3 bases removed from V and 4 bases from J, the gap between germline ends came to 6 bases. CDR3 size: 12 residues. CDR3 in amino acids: CASSLGSYGYTF. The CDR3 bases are TGTGCCAGCAGTTTGGGCAGCTATGGCTACACCTTC.

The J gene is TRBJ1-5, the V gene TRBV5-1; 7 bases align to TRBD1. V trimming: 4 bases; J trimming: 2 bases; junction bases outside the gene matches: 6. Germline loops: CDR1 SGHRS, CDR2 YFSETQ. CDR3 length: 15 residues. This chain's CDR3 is CASSPTGPGNQPQHF. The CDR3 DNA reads TGCGCCAGCAGCCCGACAGGGCCGGGCAATCAGCCCCAGCATTTT.

The CDR3 sequence: CASSLGQGLEAFF. The CDR3 nucleotides read TGCGCCAGCAGCTTAGGACAGGGCCTTGAAGCTTTCTTT. The chain recombines TRBV4-1 with TRBJ1-1; 8 bases fit TRBD1. CDR1 and CDR2 (germline): MGHRA, YSYEKL. The CDR3 is 13 amino acids. Trimming removed 5 bases from V and 7 bases from J; junction bases left unmatched: 6.

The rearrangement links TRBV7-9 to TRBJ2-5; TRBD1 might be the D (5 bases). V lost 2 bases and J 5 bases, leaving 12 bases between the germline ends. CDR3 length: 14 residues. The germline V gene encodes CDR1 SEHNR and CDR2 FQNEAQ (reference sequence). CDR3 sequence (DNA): TGTGCCAGCAGCTTAAGTGACAGTTCGGAGACCCAGTACTTC. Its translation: CASSLSDSSETQYF.

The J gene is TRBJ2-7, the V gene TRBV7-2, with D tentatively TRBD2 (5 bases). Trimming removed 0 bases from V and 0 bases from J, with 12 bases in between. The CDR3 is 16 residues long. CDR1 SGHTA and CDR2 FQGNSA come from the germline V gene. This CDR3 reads CASSLASLGGSYEQYF. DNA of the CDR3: TGTGCCAGCAGCTTAGCTTCCTTAGGAGGCTCCTACGAGCAGTACTTC.

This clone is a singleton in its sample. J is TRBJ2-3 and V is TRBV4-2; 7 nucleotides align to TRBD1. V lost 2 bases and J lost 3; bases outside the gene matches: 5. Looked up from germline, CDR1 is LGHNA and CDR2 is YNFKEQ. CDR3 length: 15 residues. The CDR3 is CASSQRQGTTDTQYF. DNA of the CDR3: TGTGCCAGCAGCCAACGACAGGGTACTACAGATACGCAGTATTTT.

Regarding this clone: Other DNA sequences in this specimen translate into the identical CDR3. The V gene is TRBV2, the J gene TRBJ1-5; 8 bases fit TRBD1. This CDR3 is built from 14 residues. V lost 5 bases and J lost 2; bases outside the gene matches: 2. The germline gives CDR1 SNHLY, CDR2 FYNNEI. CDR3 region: CASSSDRGNQPQHF. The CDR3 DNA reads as TGTGCCAGCAGTTCGGACAGGGGCAATCAGCCCCAGCATTTT.

The CDR3: CASPTEFYGYTF. In nucleotides, the CDR3 is TGTGCCAGCCCGACAGAATTCTATGGCTACACCTTC. The chain combines TRBV2 with TRBJ1-2, with a possible D match to TRBD1 (5 bases). This CDR3 contains 12 residues. CDR1 and CDR2 (germline): SNHLY, FYNNEI. Trimming took 8 bases from V and 4 from J, leaving 11 bases between them.

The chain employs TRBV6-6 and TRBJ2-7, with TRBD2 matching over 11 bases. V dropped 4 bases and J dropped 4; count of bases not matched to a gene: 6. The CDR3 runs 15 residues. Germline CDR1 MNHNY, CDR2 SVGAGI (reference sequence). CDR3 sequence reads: CASSSLAGGRYEQYF. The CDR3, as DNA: TGTGCCAGCAGTTCCTTAGCGGGAGGGAGGTACGAGCAGTACTTC.